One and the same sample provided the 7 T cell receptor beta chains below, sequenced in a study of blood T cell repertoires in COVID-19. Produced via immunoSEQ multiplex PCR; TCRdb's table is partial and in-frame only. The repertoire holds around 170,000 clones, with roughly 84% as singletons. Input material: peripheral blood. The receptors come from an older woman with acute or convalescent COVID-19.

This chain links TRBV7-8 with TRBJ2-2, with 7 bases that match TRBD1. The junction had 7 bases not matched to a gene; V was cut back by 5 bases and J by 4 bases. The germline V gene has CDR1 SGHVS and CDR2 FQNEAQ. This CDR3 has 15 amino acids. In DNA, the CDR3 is TGTGCCAGCAGCGCATACAACAGGGGCACCGGGGAGCTGTTTTTT. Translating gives CASSAYNRGTGELFF. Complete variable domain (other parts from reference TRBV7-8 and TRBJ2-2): GAGVSQSPRYKVAKRGQDVALRCDPISGHVSLFWYQQALGQGPEFLTYFQNEAQLDKSGLPSDRFFAERPEGSVSTLKIQRTQQEDSAVYLCASSAYNRGTGELFFGEGSRLTVL.

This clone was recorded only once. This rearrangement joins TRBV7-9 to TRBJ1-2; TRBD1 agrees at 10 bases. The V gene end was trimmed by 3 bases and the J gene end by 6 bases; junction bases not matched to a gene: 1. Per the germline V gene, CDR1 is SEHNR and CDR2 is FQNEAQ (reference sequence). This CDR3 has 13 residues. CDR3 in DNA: TGTGCCAGCAGCTTGACAGGGGGCGATGGCTACACCTTC. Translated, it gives CASSLTGGDGYTF.

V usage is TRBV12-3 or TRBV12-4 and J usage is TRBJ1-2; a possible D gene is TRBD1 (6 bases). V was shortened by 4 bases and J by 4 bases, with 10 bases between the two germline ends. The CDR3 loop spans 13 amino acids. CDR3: CASSSGGGYGYTF. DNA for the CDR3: TGTGCCAGCAGTTCGGGGGGCGGCTATGGCTACACCTTC.

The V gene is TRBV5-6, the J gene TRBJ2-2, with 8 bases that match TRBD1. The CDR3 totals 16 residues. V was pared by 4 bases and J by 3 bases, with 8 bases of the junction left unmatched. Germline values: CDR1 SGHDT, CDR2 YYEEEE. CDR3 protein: CASSPPDRADTGELFF. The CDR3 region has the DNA TGTGCCAGCAGCCCCCCGGACAGGGCGGACACCGGGGAGCTGTTTTTT. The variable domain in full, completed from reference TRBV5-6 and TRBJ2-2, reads DAGVTQSPTHLIKTRGQQVTLRCSPKSGHDTVSWYQQALGQGPQFIFQYYEEEERQRGNFPDRFSGHQFPNYSSELNVNALLLGDSALYLCASSPPDRADTGELFFGEGSRLTVL.

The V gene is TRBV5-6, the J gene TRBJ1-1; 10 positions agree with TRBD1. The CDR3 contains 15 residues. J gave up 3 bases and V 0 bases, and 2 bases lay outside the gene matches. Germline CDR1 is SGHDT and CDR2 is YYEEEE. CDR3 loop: CASSLAGQGHTEAFF. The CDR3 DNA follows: TGTGCCAGCAGCTTGGCGGGACAGGGGCACACTGAAGCTTTCTTT.

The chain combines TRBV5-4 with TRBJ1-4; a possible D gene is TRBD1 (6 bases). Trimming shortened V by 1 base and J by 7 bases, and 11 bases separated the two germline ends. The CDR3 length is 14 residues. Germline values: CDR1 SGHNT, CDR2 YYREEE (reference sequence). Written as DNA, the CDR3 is TGTGCCAGCAGCTTGAGCCAGGGGCGTGAAAAACTGTTTTTT. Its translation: CASSLSQGREKLFF.

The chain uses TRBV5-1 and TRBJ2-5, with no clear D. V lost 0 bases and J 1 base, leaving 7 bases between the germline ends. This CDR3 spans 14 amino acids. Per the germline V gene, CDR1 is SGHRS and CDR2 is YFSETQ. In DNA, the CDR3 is TGCGCCAGCAGCTTGGCCTTAGTCCAAGAGACCCAGTACTTC. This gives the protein CASSLALVQETQYF.